What follows are 23 T cell receptor beta chains derived from one specimen sequenced in a study of shared clonotypes between healthy human individuals. The protocol was immunoSEQ multiplex PCR, while the TCRdb copy is restricted to in-frame clones and leaves out a portion. Of about 2.3 million clones listed, 85% to 95% are singletons. Sample: naive CD4+ T cells from PBMCs. This sample's subset: CD45RA+ positively selected. These receptors were taken from a man between 18 and 35 years old in good health. Some clones in this sample may be carry-over from other donors' samples.

The chain links TRBV11-2 to TRBJ2-5; D is unclear. Germline assignment: CDR1 SGHAT and CDR2 FQNNGV. This CDR3 is built from 13 residues. Trimming pared 5 bases from V and 4 bases from J, leaving 11 bases between. The CDR3 coding sequence is TGTGCCAGCAGCCCTGATTACCGAGAGACCCAGTACTTC. It yields the protein CASSPDYRETQYF.

This chain links TRBV5-8 with TRBJ2-1; 10 bases align to TRBD2. The CDR3 has 17 residues. Germline CDR1 and CDR2: SGHTS and YDEGEE. Trimming took 5 bases from V and 0 from J; bases not matched to a gene: 8. CDR3 nucleotide sequence: TGTGCCAGCAGTCGAACTAGCGGGGTGAGCTCCTACAATGAGCAGTTCTTC. It translates to CASSRTSGVSSYNEQFF.

The genes are TRBV27 and TRBJ2-1, with 9 bases fitting TRBD2. The CDR3 loop spans 19 amino acids. After removal of 5 bases from V and 4 bases from J, the junction contained 18 bases not matched to a gene. From germline, CDR1 is MNHEY and CDR2 SMNVEV (reference sequence). CDR3 sequence (DNA): TGTGCCAGCAGTCTCCGTGGAGTAGCGGGAGCCGCTGATTACAATGAGCAGTTCTTC. It encodes CASSLRGVAGAADYNEQFF.

Comment on this clone: The same CDR3 can be traced to other DNA sequences in this sample. The genes are TRBV19 and TRBJ1-2; D unclear. V was trimmed by 1 base and J by 1 base, leaving 7 bases between them. This CDR3 contains 14 residues. The germline gives CDR1 LNHDA, CDR2 SQIVND (reference sequence). The CDR3 bases are TGTGCCAGTAGTATAGCCGCGGGTAACTATGGCTACACCTTC. It is translated as CASSIAAGNYGYTF.

This chain uses TRBV18 with TRBJ2-5; TRBD1 aligns across 8 bases. Germline assignment: CDR1 KGHSH and CDR2 LQKENI. The CDR3 is made up of 15 amino acids. V gave up 3 bases and J gave up 1 base; unmatched junction bases: 4. The CDR3 DNA reads as TGTGCCAGCTCACCCGGGACAGGCATCCAAGAGACCCAGTACTTC. Its translation: CASSPGTGIQETQYF. The full variable domain, in which reference TRBV18 and TRBJ2-5 provide the parts outside the CDR3, is NAGVMQNPRHLVRRRGQEARLRCSPMKGHSHVYWYRQLPEEGLKFMVYLQKENIIDESGMPKERFSAEFPKEGPSILRIQQVVRGDSAAYFCASSPGTGIQETQYFGPGTRLLVL.

The chain's CDR3 is CASSLRSRDRKHF. CDR3 coding DNA: TGTGCCAGCAGCTTACGTTCCCGGGACAGGAAGCATTTT. The V gene is TRBV7-8, the J gene TRBJ1-5, with 8 bases matching TRBD1. J gave up 14 bases and V 2 bases, and 8 bases lay outside the gene matches. CDR1 is SGHVS and CDR2 is FQNEAQ in the germline V gene. This CDR3 spans 13 amino acids.

The chain has TRBV7-9 and TRBJ1-1, with 9 nucleotides matching TRBD1. This CDR3 has 15 amino acids. CDR1 is SEHNR and CDR2 is FQNEAQ in the germline V gene (reference sequence). Unmatched junction bases numbered 5, after V lost 5 bases and J lost 1 base. CDR3 in amino acids: CASSAKDRGNTEAFF. In nucleotides, the CDR3 is TGTGCCAGCAGCGCAAAGGACAGGGGGAACACTGAAGCTTTCTTT.

This chain links TRBV5-4 with TRBJ2-6; no clear D gene. Trimming removed 4 bases from V and 0 bases from J, with 8 bases in between. This CDR3 is 15 amino acids long. Germline V gene data show CDR1 as SGHNT and CDR2 as YYREEE (reference sequence). CDR3 protein: CASSQERSGANVLTF. In nucleotides, the CDR3 is TGTGCCAGCAGCCAAGAACGCTCTGGGGCCAACGTCCTGACTTTC.

This clone was counted once. The same CDR3 arises from other DNA sequences in this sample as well. This rearrangement joins TRBV14 to TRBJ2-1, with 10 bases identical to TRBD2. CDR1 SGHDN and CDR2 FVKESK come from the germline V gene. With V trimmed by 1 base and J by 2 bases, 2 bases remained unmatched. The CDR3 contains 16 residues. This CDR3 reads CASSQGTSGAYNEQFF. For the CDR3, the DNA is TGTGCCAGCAGCCAAGGGACTAGCGGAGCCTACAATGAGCAGTTCTTC.

The V gene is TRBV2, the J gene TRBJ1-6; tentative D call: TRBD1 (5 bases). The ends were cut back, 6 bases at V and 7 bases at J, with 13 bases in the middle. The CDR3 has 14 residues. Germline V gene sequence: CDR1 SNHLY, CDR2 FYNNEI. CDR3 nucleotide sequence: TGTGCCAGCAGCTGGGACTCCCCGAATTCACCCCTCCACTTT. It yields the protein CASSWDSPNSPLHF. Using reference TRBV2 and TRBJ1-6 for the parts outside the CDR3, the full variable domain is EPEVTQTPSHQVTQMGQEVILRCVPISNHLYFYWYRQILGQKVEFLVSFYNNEISEKSEIFDDQFSVERPDGSNFTLKIRSTKLEDSAMYFCASSWDSPNSPLHFGNGTRLTVT.

J is TRBJ2-2 and V is TRBV7-2, with 8 bases matching TRBD2. Germline-derived CDR1 and CDR2 are SGHTA and FQGNSA. With V trimmed by 4 bases and J by 5 bases, 12 bases remained unmatched. The CDR3 is 17 residues long. For the CDR3, the DNA is TGTGCCAGCAGCTCGGGAGGTTGGGCGGGGGGAACCGGGGAGCTGTTTTTT. Amino acids: CASSSGGWAGGTGELFF.

Details on this clone: The identical CDR3 is also encoded by other nucleotide sequences in the sample. The genes are TRBV28 and TRBJ1-4, with unresolved D. The CDR3 has 11 amino acids. The germline V gene has CDR1 MDHEN and CDR2 SYDVKM. Trimming removed 6 bases at V and 5 bases at J, with 4 bases between. In DNA, the CDR3 is TGTGCCAGCAGCCGAAATGAAAAACTGTTTTTT. This encodes CASSRNEKLFF. The full variable domain, rest sourced from reference TRBV28 and TRBJ1-4, is DVKVTQSSRYLVKRTGEKVFLECVQDMDHENMFWYRQDPGLGLRLIYFSYDVKMKEKGDIPEGYSVSREKKERFSLILESASTNQTSMYLCASSRNEKLFFGSGTQLSVL.

The chain carries TRBV7-2 and TRBJ2-2, with TRBD2 identical over 12 bases. Germline values: CDR1 SGHTA, CDR2 FQGNSA. The CDR3 consists of 15 residues. J gave up 6 bases and V 2 bases, and 1 base lay outside the gene matches. The CDR3 sequence is CASSLRLAGAGELFF. The CDR3 region has the DNA TGTGCCAGCAGCTTAAGACTAGCGGGAGCCGGGGAGCTGTTTTTT.

The rearrangement uses TRBV30 and TRBJ2-5, with 7 positions matching TRBD2. The CDR3 covers 13 residues. Per germline, CDR1 GTSNPN and CDR2 SVGIG (reference sequence). The trim removed 1 base at V and 4 bases at J, leaving 3 bases unmatched. CDR3 in amino acids: CAWSGAGAETQYF. The CDR3 coding sequence is TGTGCCTGGAGTGGCGCGGGAGCAGAGACCCAGTACTTC.

The rearrangement joins TRBV7-2 to TRBJ2-7; 10 positions agree with TRBD2. Germline V gene sequence: CDR1 SGHTA, CDR2 FQGNSA. Trimming at V came to 5 bases and at J to 3 bases, leaving 19 bases not matched to a gene. The CDR3 length is 19 residues. CDR3 nucleotides: TGTGCCAGCAGCGGACCAAGCCTAGCGGGAGTCAGAGTGGGCTACGAGCAGTACTTC. Encoded protein: CASSGPSLAGVRVGYEQYF.

There are a few counts of this clone. The CDR3 DNA sequence: TGCAGCGTCTACACCGACACTGAAGCTTTCTTT. This encodes CSVYTDTEAFF. The chain combines TRBV29-1 with TRBJ1-1; D is ambiguous. CDR3 size: 11 residues. Germline values: CDR1 SQVTM, CDR2 ANQGSEA. V lost 6 bases and J lost 3, with 8 bases in between.

This clone showed up just once. This chain joins TRBV11-3 and TRBJ2-5; D is unresolved. The CDR3 is 14 amino acids. V shed 5 bases and J shed 2 bases, with 12 bases lying between them. Per germline, CDR1 SGHNT and CDR2 YENEEA. CDR3 DNA sequence: TGTGCCAGCAGCGCCAGCCCCGGGCAAGAGACCCAGTACTTC. Translation gives CASSASPGQETQYF. Combining the CDR3 with reference TRBV11-3 and TRBJ2-5 gives the whole variable domain EAGVVQSPRYKIIEKKQPVAFWCNPISGHNTLYWYLQNLGQGPELLIRYENEEAVDDSQLPKDRFSAERLKGVDSTLKIQPAELGDSAVYLCASSASPGQETQYFGPGTRLLVL.

The chain links TRBV5-1 to TRBJ1-1; 7 nucleotides agree with TRBD1. The CDR3 covers 15 residues. Trimming took 0 bases from V and 5 from J; bases not matched to a gene: 7. Germline V CDR1 and CDR2: SGHRS, YFSETQ. The CDR3 coding sequence is TGCGCCAGCAGCTTGGACAGGGGAAGAGGAACTGAAGCTTTCTTT. Amino acid sequence: CASSLDRGRGTEAFF.

The CDR3 is CASSTSPRLAGALSETQYF. CDR3 DNA sequence: TGTGCCAGCAGCACCTCACCCAGGCTAGCGGGAGCTCTCTCAGAGACCCAGTACTTC. The chain uses TRBV5-6 and TRBJ2-5, with 10 bases lining up with TRBD2. Trimming cost V 4 bases and J 4 bases; bases outside gene matches: 19. Per germline, CDR1 SGHDT and CDR2 YYEEEE. The length of the CDR3 is 19 residues. Full variable domain (rest looked up from reference TRBV5-6 and TRBJ2-5): DAGVTQSPTHLIKTRGQQVTLRCSPKSGHDTVSWYQQALGQGPQFIFQYYEEEERQRGNFPDRFSGHQFPNYSSELNVNALLLGDSALYLCASSTSPRLAGALSETQYFGPGTRLLVL.

The chain recombines TRBV4-2 with TRBJ2-7, with TRBD2 matching 7 bases. The germline gives CDR1 LGHNA, CDR2 YNFKEQ. This CDR3 has 19 amino acids. V trimming: 4 bases; J trimming: 7 bases; junction bases outside the gene matches: 25. The CDR3 sequence: CASSPQNITIPGGGDEQYF. The CDR3 bases are TGTGCCAGCAGCCCACAAAACATAACTATTCCGGGCGGGGGAGATGAGCAGTACTTC.

The V call is TRBV5-4, the J call TRBJ2-3; no firm D call. The CDR3 is 14 amino acids. Germline CDR1 and CDR2: SGHNT and YYREEE (reference sequence). The V gene lost 0 bases and the J gene lost 6 bases, with 11 bases spanning the gap. The CDR3 loop is CASSLGQPTDTQYF. The CDR3, as DNA: TGTGCCAGCAGCTTGGGTCAGCCAACCGATACGCAGTATTTT.

The V and J genes are TRBV7-3 and TRBJ2-3, with TRBD2 matching 8 bases. Trimming removed 1 base from V and 3 bases from J; junction bases left unmatched: 3. CDR3 length: 15 amino acids. The germline V gene has CDR1 SGHTA and CDR2 FQGTGA. CDR3 protein: CASSLKGLVTDTQYF. The DNA of the CDR3 is TGTGCCAGCAGCTTAAAGGGACTAGTTACAGATACGCAGTATTTT.

The chain employs TRBV28 and TRBJ1-4; 9 bases are shared with TRBD1. The CDR3 is made up of 18 amino acids. Germline values: CDR1 MDHEN, CDR2 SYDVKM. The ends lost 1 base at V and 2 bases at J; junction bases unmatched: 8. The CDR3 protein is CASSLSGQGLKTNEKLFF. The CDR3 bases are TGTGCCAGCAGTTTATCTGGACAGGGGTTGAAGACTAATGAAAAACTGTTTTTT.